The sequence of this T cell receptor beta chain was determined in a study of molecular identifiers for immune sequencing clone quantification. Study results and caveats: Identical barcode-sharing TCR molecules could lead to underestimated sizes for highly expanded clones.

With respect to this clonotype: Its antigen is currently unknown. The junction does not match germline at one end; this may be a read error.

The CDR3 loop spans 14 amino acids. Looked up from germline, CDR1 is SEHNR and CDR2 is FQNEAQ (reference sequence). In TCRdb, the PCR reads were re-called with MiXCR into one record per CDR3 protein. This sample has about 320,000 distinct CDR3 sequences, with about a quarter found just once. This receptor was obtained from a human donor in good health. Some libraries in this study had Jurkat cell RNA spiked in. The chain employs TRBV7-9 and TRBJ2-1, with D perhaps matching TRBD1 or TRBD2 (5 bases each). The specimen sequenced was naive CD8+ T cells from blood, with Jurkat cell RNA spiked in. Sample subset: FACS-sorted CD8+CD4-CCR7+CD45RA+ naive T cells. DNA for the CDR3: TGTGCCAGCAGCCCGCCCAGGGCCGGGAATGAGCAGATCTTC. It is translated as CASSPPRAGNEQIF. Filled out from reference TRBV7-9 and TRBJ2-1, the complete variable domain reads DTGVSQNPRHKITKRGQNVTFRCDPISEHNRLYWYRQTLGQGPEFLTYFQNEAQLEKSRLLSDRFSAERPKGSFSTLEIQRTEQGDSAMYLCASSPPRAGNEQIFGPGTRLTVL.